What follows describes a single TCR beta chain. Its antigen is undetermined. Generated by immunoSEQ multiplex PCR, the TCRdb table keeps only in-frame clones and is missing some. This sample has some 76,000 clones; over 70% occur once, and the top ten carry 6.9%. This CDR3 region has 16 residues. Trimming shortened V by 3 bases and J by 5 bases, and 21 bases separated the two germline ends. From germline, CDR1 is GTSNPN and CDR2 SVGIG (reference sequence). The sample belongs to a study of OX40 agonist ivuxolimab in advanced cancers. Study summary: Patients assigned to dose escalation were diagnosed with hepatocellular carcinoma, melanoma, renal cell or head and neck cancer.

Study-wide findings and caveats: Within 6 weeks, CD4+ and CD8+ blood T cells expanded clonally at 0.1 to 3.0 mg/kg. Not determined was the antigen specificity of the expanded peripheral T cells.

The chain uses TRBV30 and TRBJ2-3, with D possibly being TRBD1 (5 bases). Source: CD4+ or CD8+ T cells sorted from blood, taken in a trial of the OX40 agonist ivuxolimab. This TCR derives from an adult with an advanced solid tumor such as melanoma, head and neck, liver or kidney cancer. CDR3 bases: TGTGCCTGGAGGCCCCCCCTGGGGCCCCCCGTAGATACGCAGTATTTT. Translated: CAWRPPLGPPVDTQYF.